This T cell receptor (beta chain) was recovered during a study of control samples from healthy donors and cancer patients. V lost 6 bases to trimming and J lost 6 bases, with 23 bases between them. The CDR3 contains 16 residues. Germline V lookup: CDR1 MDHEN, CDR2 SYDVKM. Sequencing used immunoSEQ multiplex PCR; TCRdb keeps in-frame clones, though not all of them. The sample consists of 130,000 to 150,000 clones, approximately 92% of them appearing once. The sample consisted of blood. The TCR originated in a man aged 25 to 45 in good health. The chain combines TRBV28 with TRBJ1-2, with a tentative D call TRBD1 (5 bases). The CDR3 protein is CASRPLDSLPKDGYTF. CDR3 nucleotide sequence: TGTGCCAGCAGGCCATTAGACAGCCTTCCTAAGGATGGCTACACCTTC.